The T cell receptor (beta chain) described here comes from a study of neurological immune-mediated disorders. At the level of the study: Multiple sclerosis patients (n of about 34) included 31 with relapsing-remitting and 3 with secondary progressive disease. The study, taken as a whole, reports: A possible signature was seen in one related-CDR3 cluster, into which phylogenetic grouping placed the repertoires of 18 of 34 multiple sclerosis patients. Neither clinical nor MRI features were associated with the multiple sclerosis repertoire cluster.

This clonotype appeared many times. Its antigen is currently unknown. The cDNA came from 5'RACE, which used 10-nucleotide random UMIs. TCRdb fed the 5' RACE reads into MiXCR, producing one record per CDR3 protein. The sample has under 25,000 distinct CDR3 sequences, around 2.5% seen once; the top ten hold 5.5%. CDR3 size: 14 residues. V shed 0 bases and J shed 3 bases, with 9 bases lying between them. Germline values: CDR1 MGHRA, CDR2 YSYEKL. The chain uses TRBV4-1 and TRBJ2-7; D tentatively reads TRBD1 or TRBD2 (6 bases each). Sequencing was performed on PBMCs. This receptor was taken from a woman aged 18-29 years with multiple sclerosis. As DNA, the CDR3 is TGCGCCAGCAGCCAAGATGAGGGGGGCTACGAGCAGTACGTC. Its translation is CASSQDEGGYEQYV.